The 3 T cell receptor beta chains below were found in one sample sequenced in a study of graft-versus-host responses after intestinal transplantation. Processed graft tissue released its intraepithelial and lamina propria lymphocytes. The table came from immunoSEQ multiplex PCR; TCRdb's copy has only in-frame clones and leaves some out. The sample shows some 7,100 clones, around 74% of them seen only once. The material sequenced was ileum tissue, taken roughly 230 days after intestinal transplant. All receptors derive from a human patient who received an intestinal transplant, so some T cells may come from the graft donor.

This clone has just one count. This rearrangement joins TRBV2 to TRBJ1-1; D may be TRBD1 (6 bases). The length of the CDR3 is 14 residues. Germline V CDR1 and CDR2: SNHLY, FYNNEI. V was shortened by 7 bases and J by 0 bases, with 12 bases between the two germline ends. CDR3 sequence: CASMPGQVNTEAFF. CDR3 in DNA: TGTGCCAGCATGCCGGGACAAGTGAACACTGAAGCTTTCTTT.

V usage is TRBV5-4 and J usage is TRBJ1-2; possible D gene TRBD1, 6 bases. Looked up from germline, CDR1 is SGHNT and CDR2 is YYREEE (reference sequence). The CDR3 length is 14 residues. V was pared by 1 base and J by 7 bases, with 14 bases between. The CDR3 DNA follows: TGTGCCAGCAGCTTGAGACAGGCTCGTTTTGGCTACACCTTC. Its translation is CASSLRQARFGYTF.

CDR3 sequence reads: CASTVAGSYGYTF. CDR3 in DNA: TGTGCCAGCACAGTGGCTGGGAGCTATGGCTACACCTTC. The rearrangement links TRBV6-6 to TRBJ1-2; D unclear. Germline V gene data show CDR1 as MNHNY and CDR2 as SVGAGI (reference sequence). The CDR3 is 13 amino acids. Trimming removed 7 bases from V and 4 bases from J, with 13 bases in between.